This T cell receptor beta chain was obtained from a study of T cells and Merkel cell carcinoma outcomes. Some clones are missing from TCRdb's copy, which holds only in-frame ones; the method was immunoSEQ multiplex PCR. This table has about 15,000 clones, around 90% appearing once. This clone was counted a single time. Its specificity is not known. Whole-study results and caveats: Reportedly, T-cell repertoire with density predicts Merkel cell carcinoma outcomes.

This CDR3 comprises 13 residues. The germline gives CDR1 MNHEY, CDR2 SMNVEV (reference sequence). V lost 4 bases, J lost 3 bases, and 10 bases lay in between. The receptor was derived from a human donor with Merkel cell carcinoma. The gene calls are TRBV27 and TRBJ2-7; the D gene could be TRBD1 or TRBD2 (5 bases each). The source material was tumor tissue from Merkel cell carcinoma. The CDR3 DNA is TGTGCCAGCAGTTGGGACGGAAACTACGAGCAGTACTTC. Translated, it gives CASSWDGNYEQYF.